This T cell receptor (beta chain) appears in the sequencing data of a study of cytomegalovirus exposure and HLA in healthy donors. A multiplex PCR was run with 60 Vbeta primers and 13 Jbeta primers. Profiling relied on immunoSEQ multiplex PCR, and the TCRdb table lists in-frame clones only, not all of them. The repertoire holds roughly 180,000 clones, with around 75% as singletons. Those who donated were healthy bone marrow donors. This CDR3 has 15 residues. With V trimmed by 1 base and J by 4 bases, 6 bases remained unmatched. Looked up from germline, CDR1 is SGHNT and CDR2 is YENEEA. This receptor was taken from a female donor in good health and CMV-seronegative. V and J are TRBV11-3 and TRBJ2-7, with TRBD2 identical over 8 bases. Sequencing input: PBMCs. The CDR3 is CASSLGAGVGYEQYF. The CDR3 DNA reads as TGTGCCAGCAGCTTAGGAGCGGGAGTAGGGTACGAGCAGTACTTC.